The sequence of this TCR beta chain was determined in a study of T-cell memory formation after mild COVID-19. V lost 8 bases and J 1 base, leaving 9 bases between the germline ends. This CDR3 region has 13 residues. Study-level findings and limits: Certain responding clones were present in pre-infection memory, suggesting participation of cross-reactive memory. Clones shrinking from day 15 to 85 showed even CD4/CD8 mixes; later expanders tilted CD4+.

As concerns this clonotype: The target antigen is unknown.

The TCR alpha and TCR beta cDNA libraries, bearing sample barcodes and UMIs, were generated by 5'RACE using constant-segment primers. TCRdb fed the 5' RACE reads into MiXCR, producing one record per CDR3 protein. The sample consists of roughly 200,000 distinct CDR3 sequences, 18% of them appearing once. Sequenced sample: PBMCs or a T cell subset sorted from them (not recorded which). This TCR was sampled from an adult woman who had mild COVID-19 (a few samples of this study predate the infection). Cell type and time point are not known. The chain employs TRBV12-3 or TRBV12-4 and TRBJ1-5, with D perhaps TRBD1 (5 bases). CDR3 sequence reads: CASGRDSNQPQHF. Here the CDR3 DNA reads TGTGCCAGCGGTCGGGACAGCAATCAGCCCCAGCATTTT.